The rows below give T cell receptor beta chains drawn from one sample of a study of blood T cell repertoires in COVID-19. The data were produced by immunoSEQ multiplex PCR, yet TCRdb's version contains in-frame clones alone and is incomplete. The sample includes some 260,000 clones, around 82% of them seen just once. The specimen sequenced was peripheral blood. The receptors were sampled from a woman over 75 with active or convalescent COVID-19. CDR3s include the opening cysteine and the closing phenylalanine or tryptophan. The D gene is left open where the match is weak. The size field is filled for only some rows; it gives once, few, many or a size class.

d_call	clone_size	j_call	v_call	cdr3_aa	cdr3_nt
.	.	TRBJ2-2	TRBV5-1	CASSLGFEDSGELFF	TGCGCCAGCAGCTTAGGGTTTGAGGACTCCGGGGAGCTGTTTTTT
TRBD1	.	TRBJ1-3	TRBV3-1/TRBV3-2	CACGQDSGNTIYF	TGTGCCTGTGGACAGGACTCTGGAAACACCATATATTTT
.	.	TRBJ1-1	TRBV27	CASRPNLPRVFEAFF	TGTGCCAGCAGGCCCAATTTGCCCAGGGTCTTTGAAGCTTTCTTT
TRBD2	few	TRBJ2-1	TRBV5-6	CASSLVAGTSVYNEQFF	TGTGCCAGCAGCTTGGTCGCCGGGACTAGCGTATACAATGAGCAGTTCTTC
TRBD2	.	TRBJ2-7	TRBV19	CASSSGGDYEQYF	TGTGCCAGTAGTAGCGGGGGGGACTACGAGCAGTACTTC
TRBD2	.	TRBJ2-1	TRBV7-9	CASSRGGEDSLKNEQFF	TGTGCCAGCAGTCGCGGGGGGGAGGACTCCCTGAAAAATGAGCAGTTCTTC
TRBD1	.	TRBJ1-6	TRBV25-1	CASRGTGGSGSPLHF	TGTGCCAGCCGTGGGACAGGGGGCTCAGGTTCACCCCTCCACTTT
.	.	TRBJ1-4	TRBV18	CASSPLPIQEGPNEKLFF	TGTGCCAGCTCACCGTTACCCATCCAGGAGGGCCCCAATGAAAAACTGTTTTTT
TRBD2	.	TRBJ2-7	TRBV18	CASSQGREGEQYF	TGTGCCAGCTCACAGGGCAGGGAGGGCGAGCAGTACTTC
TRBD1	.	TRBJ1-6	TRBV6-1	CASSEVGGDNSPLHF	TGTGCCAGCAGTGAAGTAGGGGGCGATAATTCACCCCTCCACTTT
TRBD1	few	TRBJ1-4	TRBV10-3	CAISERTGYNEKLFF	TGTGCCATCAGTGAGCGGACAGGGTATAATGAAAAACTGTTTTTT
TRBD1	.	TRBJ2-4	TRBV19	CASSIGTGRSNGNIQYF	TGTGCCAGTAGTATAGGGACAGGGCGGTCAAATGGGAACATTCAGTACTTC
.	.	TRBJ1-2	TRBV10-3	CAISVVGLDYGYTF	TGTGCCATCAGTGTGGTGGGGCTGGACTATGGCTACACCTTC
.	.	TRBJ2-2	TRBV6-4	CASSREEGAGTGELFF	TGTGCCAGCAGTCGTGAGGAGGGGGCGGGGACCGGGGAGCTGTTTTTT
.	.	TRBJ2-7	TRBV6-4	CASRPIDSFYEQYF	TGTGCCAGCAGGCCGATTGACAGCTTCTACGAGCAGTACTTC
TRBD1	.	TRBJ2-7	TRBV6-5	CASSRTGGEQYF	TGTGCCAGCAGTCGGACAGGGGGTGAGCAGTACTTC